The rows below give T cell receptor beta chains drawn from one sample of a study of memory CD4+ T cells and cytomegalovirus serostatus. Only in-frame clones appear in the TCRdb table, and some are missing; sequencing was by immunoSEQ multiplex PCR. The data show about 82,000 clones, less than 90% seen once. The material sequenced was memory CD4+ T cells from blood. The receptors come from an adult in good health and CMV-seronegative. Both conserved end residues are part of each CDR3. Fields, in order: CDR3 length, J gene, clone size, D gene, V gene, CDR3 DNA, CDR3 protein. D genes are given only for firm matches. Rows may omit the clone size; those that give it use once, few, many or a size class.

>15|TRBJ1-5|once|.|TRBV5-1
TGCGCCAGCAGCTTGGATCGGGGGGCAGACCAGCCCCAGCATTTT
CASSLDRGADQPQHF
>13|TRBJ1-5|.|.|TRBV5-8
TGTGCCAGCAGCCCAGATGGGGATAGGGCCCAGCATTTT
CASSPDGDRAQHF
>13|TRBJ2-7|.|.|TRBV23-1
TGCGCCAGCAGTCGAGGGAAGACCTACGAGCAGTACTTC
CASSRGKTYEQYF
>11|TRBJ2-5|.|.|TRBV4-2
TGTGCCAGCAGCCCCAGGGAGACCCAGTACTTC
CASSPRETQYF
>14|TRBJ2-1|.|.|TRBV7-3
TGTGCCAGCAGCTTGGGCAGGGTGCCGTCTGAGCAGTTCTTC
CASSLGRVPSEQFF
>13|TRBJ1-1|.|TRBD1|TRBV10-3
TGTGCCATCACCGGGACAGCGAACACTGAAGCTTTCTTT
CAITGTANTEAFF
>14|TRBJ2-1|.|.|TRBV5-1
TGCGCCAGCAGCTGGACTCGAGGGTACAATGAGCAGTTCTTC
CASSWTRGYNEQFF
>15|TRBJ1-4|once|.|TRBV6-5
TGTGCCAGCAGTTACTCGAGGGAAATTACGGGAAAACTGTTTTTT
CASSYSREITGKLFF
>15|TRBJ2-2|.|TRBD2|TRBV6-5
TGTGCCAGCAGTTGGACTAGCGGGGCCACCGGGGAGCTGTTTTTT
CASSWTSGATGELFF
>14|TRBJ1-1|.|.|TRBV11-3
TGTGCCAGCAGCTTCGCAGGGCTGAACACTGAAGCTTTCTTT
CASSFAGLNTEAFF
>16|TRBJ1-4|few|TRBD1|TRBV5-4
TGTGCCAGCAGCTTATACGGACAGGAGGGGCGGAAAAAACTGTTTTTT
CASSLYGQEGRKKLFF
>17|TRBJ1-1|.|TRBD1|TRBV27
TGTGCCAGCAGTCTAGGGACAGGGCTTGGGATGAACACTGAAGCTTTCTTT
CASSLGTGLGMNTEAFF
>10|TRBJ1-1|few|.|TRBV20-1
TGCAGTGGGAGCCACACTGAAGCTTTCTTT
CSGSHTEAFF
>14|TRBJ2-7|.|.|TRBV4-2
TGTGCCAGCAGCGTGGTCGGGGGACGGGACGAGCAGTACTTC
CASSVVGGRDEQYF
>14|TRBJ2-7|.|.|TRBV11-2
TGTGCCAGCAGCTTAGATCAGAGCTCCTACGAGCAGTACTTC
CASSLDQSSYEQYF
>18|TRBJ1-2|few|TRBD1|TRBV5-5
TGTGCCAGCAGCTTGCGCCTACCGGGACAGGGGGCTAACTATGGCTACACCTTC
CASSLRLPGQGANYGYTF
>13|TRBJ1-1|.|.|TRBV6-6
TGTGCCAGCATTCGGGCCCTCGGCACTGAAGCTTTCTTT
CASIRALGTEAFF